Below, one T cell receptor beta chain is given with its context. Its antigen target is currently unknown. Within one base of it there is no much larger clone, and no base qualities were kept. The data were obtained in a study of T cells after posttransplantation cyclophosphamide (dated by TCRdb to the mid-2010s). Some background on the complete study: T cell repertoire reconstitution was tracked by TRB sequencing after myeloablative bone marrow transplantation in which posttransplantation cyclophosphamide was used as GVHD prophylaxis. In 3 patients, TRB sequencing was also performed on up to 3 more blood samples taken 2 to 5.2 years after transplant, and in 4 patients, pretransplant blood was also TRB-sequenced. TRA and TRB clonality were tightly correlated in ten or so samples, so subsequent TCR analyses focused on TRB only. Samples from about 37 PTCy-treated patients and about 17 related bone marrow donors of those patients were subjected to antigen receptor sequencing. Public TRB sequences were searched against a database of over 3,600 sequences associated with responses to pathogens, tumor antigens, self-antigens and alloantigens. Blood from all 35 or so PTCy patients who had 1-year posttransplant specimens underwent TRB sequencing.

Including the terminal cysteine and phenylalanine, the CDR3 comprises 17 residues. Only CDR3 DNA remains: 51 bases, in frame from the first base. Taken from the germline V gene, the CDR1 and CDR2 loops are ENHRY and SYGVKD. Relative to germline, V is missing 6 bases and J is missing 0 bases, with 5 bases of the junction outside any gene match. Overall study results and their limits: The TRB repertoires of T cells infiltrating skin or GI tract showed only limited overlap with the TRB repertoires of T cells in blood. Across roughly 49 patients, TRB clonality was highly associated with recipient CMV seropositivity and CMV reactivation, and diversity in PTCy patients was similar to diversity in CNI/methotrexate controls. At 1-2 months, donor-recipient similarity was low but rose over the first year, and the later blood repertoires were often dominated by donor CD8+ memory clones.

TRB sequencing was run on genomic DNA with either the immunoSEQ assay at survey resolution or the hsTCRB kit. On the authors' methods: Initial read processing used immunoSEQ software, and repertoire analyses used the LymphoSeq R package. Clonality was computed as 1 minus normalized Shannon entropy; Gini coefficient was also calculated for each TRB dataset. Phenotypes of unsorted samples were inferred by mapping TRB sequences from sorted subsets of the recipient or donor onto the same recipient's unsorted samples. TCRdb took this table from immuneACCESS and kept in-frame rearrangements with V and J called. Such tables lack part of the clones; where checked against another copy, unresolved V genes explain under half of the gap, and the rest is unexplained. V and J calls and clone size are given by that table; D and trimming were obtained from the DNA. This sample holds roughly 20,000 clones; 95% to 98% were observed only once. About 0.15% of the sample rests with the top ten.

To count as naive, T cells had to be viable CD3+CD4+ or CD3+CD8+ cells with a CCR7+CD45RA+CD45RO-CD95-CD27+CD28+ profile. Peripheral blood samples were provided by related bone marrow donors on the day of marrow donation. Mononuclear cells from peripheral blood and bone marrow were separated by Ficoll-Hypaque density centrifugation and then cryopreserved. Sorting of CD4+ and CD8+ T cells, including naive and memory subsets, was performed by FACS on a FACSAria II. The V and J genes are TRBV10-3 and TRBJ2-1, and 13 junction bases match TRBD2. This TCR was sampled from a man in his forties or fifties in good health, CMV-negative, and a related stem cell transplant donor. Sequencing was performed on naive CD4+ T cells sorted from PBMCs. The nucleotide sequence is given as TGTGCCATCAGGGCAGGGACTAGCGGGACCTCCTACAATGAGCAGTTCTTC. The encoded protein is CAIRAGTSGTSYNEQFF.